The 13 T cell receptor beta chains presented below share a single source sample, sequenced in a study of T cells after somatic rescue of genetic block. Assay used: immunoSEQ multiplex PCR; TCRdb lists only in-frame clones, some missing. Among approximately 88,000 clones, 85% to 90% were seen once, and the ten largest hold 1.6%. The sample comprised peripheral blood mononuclear cells (PBMCs). These receptors were obtained from a woman between 18 and 29 years old.

In DNA form, the CDR3 reads TGCAGTGCTAGCAGGGGATACGAGCAGTACTTC. Its protein is CSASRGYEQYF. The chain joins TRBV20-1 to TRBJ2-7; D might be TRBD1 (6 bases). Per the germline V gene, CDR1 is DFQATT and CDR2 is SNEGSKA (reference sequence). CDR3 size: 11 residues. The V end was cut by 3 bases, the J end by 4 bases, with 7 bases between.

The chain employs TRBV6-5 and TRBJ1-1; D is possibly TRBD1 (6 bases). The CDR3 has 14 amino acids. The V end was cut by 6 bases, the J end by 6 bases, with 17 bases between. The germline V gene encodes CDR1 MNHEY and CDR2 SVGAGI. CDR3 nucleotide sequence: TGTGCCAGCAGCACTATGGACAGTAACGCTGAAGCTTTCTTT. Translation gives CASSTMDSNAEAFF.

This clone was seen more than once but under ten times. V gene TRBV2 combines with J gene TRBJ1-5; D unclear. The V and J ends lost 7 bases and 2 bases respectively, with 15 bases between them. The CDR3 runs 15 residues. Germline assignment: CDR1 SNHLY and CDR2 FYNNEI. CDR3 amino acids: CASIAETGGNQPQHF. CDR3 nucleotides: TGTGCCAGCATTGCGGAAACCGGGGGCAATCAGCCCCAGCATTTT.

The chain carries TRBV29-1 and TRBJ2-1; 10 bases are shared with TRBD2. With 4 bases clipped from V and 6 bases from J, the junction kept 6 bases outside the gene matches. The CDR3 spans 14 residues. Germline lookup yields CDR1 SQVTM and CDR2 ANQGSEA. CDR3 sequence: CSVGRRTSGNEQFF. DNA of the CDR3: TGCAGCGTTGGAAGGAGGACTAGCGGCAATGAGCAGTTCTTC.

This chain links TRBV7-9 with TRBJ2-1, with TRBD2 matching 13 bases. Trimming removed 6 bases from V and 7 bases from J; junction bases left unmatched: 9. The CDR3 is 16 amino acids. Germline CDR1 reads SEHNR; CDR2 reads FQNEAQ (reference sequence). CDR3 residues: CASSQKTSGRMNEQFF. In nucleotides, the CDR3 is TGTGCCAGCAGTCAGAAGACTAGCGGGAGGATGAATGAGCAGTTCTTC.

DNA for the CDR3: TGTGCCAGCAGGCAGATTGGGGGGAGGACCCAGTACTTC. It translates to CASRQIGGRTQYF. The chain is built from TRBV6-6 and TRBJ2-5, with D possibly TRBD2 on 6 matching bases. The CDR3 is made up of 13 amino acids. V gave up 6 bases and J gave up 7 bases, with 15 bases separating them. Per germline, CDR1 MNHNY and CDR2 SVGAGI (reference sequence).

The genes are TRBV4-1 and TRBJ1-1; D is ambiguous. V was trimmed by 0 bases and J by 6 bases, leaving 11 bases between them. Germline V lookup: CDR1 MGHRA, CDR2 YSYEKL. The CDR3 has 14 amino acids. The CDR3 is CASSQEVVWPEAFF. The CDR3 nucleotides read TGCGCCAGCAGCCAAGAAGTGGTTTGGCCTGAAGCTTTCTTT.

The chain recombines TRBV29-1 with TRBJ2-1; either TRBD1 or TRBD2 may supply D (6 bases each). CDR1 and CDR2 from the germline V gene are SQVTM and ANQGSEA. V was shortened by 3 bases and J by 1 base, with 13 bases between the two germline ends. The CDR3 spans 15 residues. This CDR3 is CSVEGEGGSYNEQFF. CDR3 bases: TGCAGCGTTGAGGGGGAAGGGGGGTCCTACAATGAGCAGTTCTTC.

The V and J genes are TRBV2 and TRBJ2-7; weak D call: TRBD2 (6 bases). Germline CDR1 and CDR2: SNHLY and FYNNEI. The CDR3 contains 13 residues. Trimming pared 6 bases from V and 5 bases from J, leaving 14 bases between. CDR3 amino acids: CASRSPRDHEQYF. Here the CDR3 DNA reads TGTGCCAGCAGGTCGCCGCGGGACCACGAGCAGTACTTC.

This chain uses TRBV5-1 with TRBJ2-1; 7 nucleotides align to TRBD2. With 0 bases clipped from V and 4 bases from J, the junction kept 4 bases outside the gene matches. This CDR3 is built from 15 residues. Germline V CDR1 and CDR2: SGHRS, YFSETQ. The CDR3 here is CASSLDRREYNEQFF. The CDR3 DNA reads TGCGCCAGCAGCTTGGATAGGCGGGAGTACAATGAGCAGTTCTTC.

The rearrangement links TRBV29-1 to TRBJ1-1; D is unclear. In germline, CDR1 is SQVTM, CDR2 ANQGSEA. Between the trimmed V and J ends, which lost 6 bases and 6 bases, there was a span of 20 bases. This CDR3 contains 14 residues. Here the CDR3 reads CSVLTGSLSPEAFF. The CDR3 nucleotides read TGCAGCGTCCTAACGGGGAGTCTCTCCCCTGAAGCTTTCTTT.

V gene TRBV9 combines with J gene TRBJ2-1; D uncertain. Trimming stripped 0 bases from V and 6 bases from J, with 10 bases between. CDR3 size: 14 residues. CDR1 is SGDLS and CDR2 is YYNGEE in the germline V gene. The CDR3 nucleotides read TGTGCCAGCAGCGTAGAATGGGGTGGCAATGAGCAGTTCTTC. Translating gives CASSVEWGGNEQFF. The whole variable domain, filled in from reference TRBV9 and TRBJ2-1, reads DSGVTQTPKHLITATGQRVTLRCSPRSGDLSVYWYQQSLDQGLQFLIQYYNGEERAKGNILERFSAQQFPDLHSELNLSSLELGDSALYFCASSVEWGGNEQFFGPGTRLTVL.

The chain's CDR3 is CASTQGLAGGEQFF. The CDR3 DNA sequence: TGTGCCAGCACCCAGGGACTAGCGGGAGGTGAGCAGTTCTTC. The chain uses TRBV6-5 and TRBJ2-1; 15 nucleotides match TRBD2. This CDR3 is 14 amino acids long. V shed 7 bases and J 9 bases; nucleotides not matched to a gene: 4. The germline V gene encodes CDR1 MNHEY and CDR2 SVGAGI.